The entry below gives a single T cell receptor (beta chain) sequence along with its context. Its antigen is as yet unknown. These data come from a study of T-cell reconstitution after alpha-beta-depleted transplantation in children. Findings of the study overall: The origin of high day-60 TCRbeta diversity in some patients lay in surviving recipient T cells and thymic progenitors.

V gave up 5 bases and J gave up 4 bases, with 24 bases separating them. The CDR3 has 17 residues. Per germline, CDR1 MNHNS and CDR2 SASEGT. Unique molecular identifiers were incorporated into the prepared TCRbeta library. TCRdb processed the PCR reads anew with MiXCR; each CDR3 protein has one entry. The sample lists hundreds of thousands of distinct CDR3 sequences; around 14% were seen once. The origin of this receptor is a girl aged 2 to 10 with congenital amegakaryocytic thrombocytopenia, due to receive a stem cell transplant. The input for sequencing was PBMCs, taken before TCRalphabeta/CD19-depleted stem cell transplant. The rearrangement joins TRBV6-1 to TRBJ2-7; D gene ambiguous. CDR3: CASSPPSLAGFAYEQYF. The DNA of the CDR3 is TGTGCCAGCAGTCCCCCCTCACTGGCAGGTTTCGCATACGAGCAGTACTTC.